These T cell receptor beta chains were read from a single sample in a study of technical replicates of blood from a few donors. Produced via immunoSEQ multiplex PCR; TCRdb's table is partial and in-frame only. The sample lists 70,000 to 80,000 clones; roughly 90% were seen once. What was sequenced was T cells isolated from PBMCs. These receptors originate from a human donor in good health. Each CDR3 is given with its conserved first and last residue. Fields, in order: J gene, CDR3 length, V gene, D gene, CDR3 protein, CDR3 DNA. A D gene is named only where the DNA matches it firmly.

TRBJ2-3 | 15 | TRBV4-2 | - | CASSQEPGRADTQYF | TGTGCCAGCAGCCAAGAACCCGGGCGGGCGGATACGCAGTATTTT
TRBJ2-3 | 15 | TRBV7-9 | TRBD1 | CASRTTGGGTDTQYF | TGTGCCAGCAGAACGACAGGGGGCGGCACAGATACGCAGTATTTT
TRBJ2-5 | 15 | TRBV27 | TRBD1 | CASSFGTGRQETQYF | TGTGCCAGCAGTTTCGGGACAGGGCGACAAGAGACCCAGTACTTC
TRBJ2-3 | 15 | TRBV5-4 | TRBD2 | CASSLAVAGADTQYF | TGTGCCAGCAGCTTGGCGGTAGCGGGGGCAGATACGCAGTATTTT
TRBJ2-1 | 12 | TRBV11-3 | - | CASSFQGDEQFF | TGTGCCAGCAGCTTCCAGGGCGATGAGCAGTTCTTC
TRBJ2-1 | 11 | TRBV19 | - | CASSIGVEQFF | TGTGCCAGTAGTATCGGGGTTGAGCAGTTCTTC
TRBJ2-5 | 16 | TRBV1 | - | CTSSQPSAGKAETQYF | TGCACCAGCAGCCAACCCTCAGCGGGAAAGGCGGAGACCCAGTACTTC
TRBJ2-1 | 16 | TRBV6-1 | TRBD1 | CASSGATGAPTNEQFF | TGTGCCAGCAGTGGCGCAACAGGGGCCCCTACCAATGAGCAGTTCTTC
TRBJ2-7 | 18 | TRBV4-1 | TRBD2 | CASSQEAVAGGPPYEQYF | TGCGCCAGCAGCCAAGAGGCGGTAGCGGGAGGGCCTCCCTACGAGCAGTACTTC
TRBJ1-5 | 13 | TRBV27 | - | CASSQDGIQPQHF | TGTGCCAGCAGTCAAGACGGGATACAGCCCCAGCATTTT
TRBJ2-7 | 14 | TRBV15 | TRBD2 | CATSRGGGAYEQYF | TGTGCCACCAGCAGAGGGGGGGGAGCCTACGAGCAGTACTTC
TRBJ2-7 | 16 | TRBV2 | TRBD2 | CASSDITSEFFYEQYF | TGTGCCAGCTCCGACATAACTAGCGAATTCTTCTACGAGCAGTACTTC
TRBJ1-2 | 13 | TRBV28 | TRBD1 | CASRPTGGPGYTF | TGTGCCAGCAGGCCGACAGGGGGCCCTGGCTACACCTTC
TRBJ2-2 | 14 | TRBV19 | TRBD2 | CASSLPGGYRELFF | TGTGCCAGTAGTCTCCCGGGAGGTTACCGGGAGCTGTTTTTT
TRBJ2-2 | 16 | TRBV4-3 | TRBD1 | CASSQDEGAHTGELFF | TGCGCCAGCAGCCAAGATGAGGGGGCGCATACCGGGGAGCTGTTTTTT
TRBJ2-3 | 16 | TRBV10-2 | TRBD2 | CASSETSAPSTDTQYF | TGCGCCAGCAGCGAGACTAGCGCACCTAGCACAGATACGCAGTATTTT